This T cell receptor beta chain appears in the sequencing data of a study of T cells after yellow fever vaccination. Trimming removed 4 bases from V and 1 base from J, with 15 bases in between. This CDR3 has 16 residues. Germline V gives CDR1 SGHDN, CDR2 FVKESK. This clonotype was picked up a small number of times. TCRdb ran MiXCR on the 5' RACE reads and lists one entry per CDR3 protein. The data hold a few hundred thousand distinct CDR3 sequences, with about an eighth observed a single time. Sample: CD4+ T cells sorted from PBMCs, taken 15 days after the yellow fever booster vaccination. This sequence originates from a man aged 18 to 30 who received the YFV17D yellow fever vaccine. The chain has TRBV14 and TRBJ2-3, with D tentatively TRBD1 (7 bases). CDR3 sequence: CASSPLGGQGTDTQYF. The DNA of the CDR3 is TGTGCCAGCAGCCCCTTGGGAGGACAGGGCACAGATACGCAGTATTTT.